These 24 T cell receptor beta chains share one sample of origin, sequenced in a study of blood T cells in healthy people across ages. Using a J-beta primer mix together with a sample-barcoded 5' primer, a second PCR was run for roughly 7 to 12 cycles. TCRdb passed the 5' RACE reads through MiXCR, listing each CDR3 protein once. The sample contains around 780,000 distinct CDR3 sequences, 20% to 30% of which appear only once. These same records also appear under a second study, on T cells of mothers and their children.

Sequenced sample: blood. These receptors originate from a boy younger than 18 in good health.

As regards this clonotype: The junction differs from germline at one of its ends, possibly a read error. The genes are TRBV12-3 or TRBV12-4 and TRBJ2-5; TRBD1 aligns across 10 bases. This CDR3 has 15 amino acids. CDR3: CASSSQGQGLETQYF. In nucleotides, the CDR3 is TGTGCCAGCAGTTCCCAGGGACAGGGGTTGGAGACCCAGTACTTT.

This clonotype was picked up a small number of times. The chain couples TRBV7-6 to TRBJ2-7, with TRBD1 matching over 7 bases. Per the germline V gene, CDR1 is SGHVS and CDR2 is FNYEAQ. The CDR3 extends over 15 amino acids. Unmatched junction bases numbered 4, after V lost 0 bases and J lost 2 bases. The CDR3 region is CASSLAGQFPYEQYF. The CDR3 DNA is TGTGCCAGCAGCTTAGCGGGACAGTTCCCCTACGAGCAGTACTTC.

This clonotype has more than one count but fewer than ten. The chain couples TRBV6-5 to TRBJ2-7, with D possibly being TRBD2 (5 bases). Germline V CDR1 and CDR2: MNHEY, SVGAGI. V was cut by 8 bases and J by 0 bases, with 11 bases left in between. The CDR3 sequence is 13 residues long. Here the CDR3 DNA reads TGTGCCAGCTTTCGGGGATTCTCCTACGAGCAGTACTTC. This translates into CASFRGFSYEQYF.

J is TRBJ2-1 and V is TRBV12-3 or TRBV12-4; TRBD1 is a possible D gene (5 bases). CDR3 length: 12 amino acids. Trimming stripped 8 bases from V and 1 base from J, with 6 bases between. CDR3 bases: TGTGCCAGCGGGGCGTCCTACAATGAGCAGTTCTTC. Translating it yields CASGASYNEQFF.

The rearrangement links TRBV7-9 to TRBJ1-6; no firm D call. This CDR3 is 15 amino acids long. V dropped 3 bases and J dropped 7 bases, with 13 bases sitting between them. CDR1 SEHNR and CDR2 FQNEAQ come from the germline V gene (reference sequence). The CDR3 region is CASSFDGLRNSPLHF. The DNA for the CDR3 is TGTGCCAGCAGCTTCGATGGCCTTCGGAATTCACCCCTCCACTTT.

The V gene is TRBV7-9, the J gene TRBJ1-6; TRBD1 aligns across 7 bases. This CDR3 spans 14 amino acids. V shed 4 bases, J shed 6 bases, and the junction held 3 bases outside the gene matches. Germline V gene sequence: CDR1 SEHNR, CDR2 FQNEAQ (reference sequence). The CDR3: CASSSGGSNSPLHF. Written as DNA, the CDR3 is TGTGCCAGCAGCTCAGGGGGAAGTAATTCACCCCTCCACTTT.

The chain uses TRBV6-5 and TRBJ1-4; D remains ambiguous. V gave up 4 bases and J gave up 8 bases, with 14 bases separating them. The V gene's germline CDR1 is MNHEY and CDR2 SVGAGI. The CDR3 is 14 residues long. The CDR3 spells CASSLNPRGEKLFF. DNA of the CDR3: TGTGCCAGCAGTTTGAACCCCAGAGGGGAAAAACTGTTTTTT.

This clonotype showed up just once. The chain combines TRBV9 with TRBJ2-4; D is perhaps TRBD2 (5 bases). Germline CDR1 is SGDLS and CDR2 is YYNGEE. This CDR3 has 13 amino acids. This CDR3 is CDEGDEAKNIQYF. The CDR3 nucleotides are TGTGACGAGGGCGACGAGGCCAAAAACATTCAGTACTTC.

This clonotype was seen repeatedly, ten times or more. The V and J genes are TRBV10-2 and TRBJ1-1; D uncertain. The CDR3 contains 11 residues. V was clipped by 3 bases and J by 5 bases, with 4 bases between them. Germline CDR1 WSHSY, CDR2 SAAADI. Here the CDR3 reads CASSEGTEAFF. In DNA form, the CDR3 reads TGCGCCAGCAGTGAAGGGACTGAAGCTTTCTTT.

The chain links TRBV29-1 to TRBJ2-3; TRBD2 matches 8 bases. In germline, CDR1 is SQVTM, CDR2 ANQGSEA. This CDR3 comprises 14 residues. Losses at the gene ends were 3 bases for V and 1 base for J; bases not matched to a gene: 3. Here the CDR3 reads CSVDGGGGTDTQYF. CDR3 bases: TGCAGCGTTGACGGGGGGGGAGGCACAGATACGCAGTATTTT.

This clonotype turned up a few times. The chain joins TRBV29-1 to TRBJ2-1; no definite D call. The CDR3 is made up of 13 amino acids. V lost 0 bases and J 4 bases, leaving 7 bases between the germline ends. Germline CDR1 is SQVTM and CDR2 is ANQGSEA. The CDR3, as DNA: TGCAGCGTTGAAGAGGGGTTATACAATGAGCAGTTCTTC. This encodes CSVEEGLYNEQFF.

The table lists this clonotype with a few counts. This chain uses TRBV6-1 with TRBJ2-2; the D call may be TRBD1 or TRBD2 (5 bases each). The CDR3 runs 16 residues. The V gene lost 4 bases and the J gene lost 5 bases, with 17 bases spanning the gap. Germline V gene sequence: CDR1 MNHNS, CDR2 SASEGT. CDR3 sequence (DNA): TGTGCCAGCAGTGCCCCCGGGACGGCCTTGACCGGGGAGCTGTTTTTT. Protein sequence: CASSAPGTALTGELFF.

The table lists this clonotype with a few counts. The chain recombines TRBV4-1 with TRBJ2-5; D gene uncertain. The CDR3 extends over 14 amino acids. The germline V and J ends were trimmed by 0 bases and 1 base, with 6 bases remaining between them. From germline, CDR1 is MGHRA and CDR2 YSYEKL. The CDR3 reads CASSQDKTQETQYF. The CDR3 DNA reads as TGCGCCAGCAGCCAAGATAAAACCCAAGAGACCCAGTACTTC.

In its sample, this clonotype was seen a few times. The V gene is TRBV4-1, the J gene TRBJ1-1; possible D gene TRBD1, 6 bases. The V and J ends lost 0 bases and 12 bases respectively, with 14 bases between them. Germline loops: CDR1 MGHRA, CDR2 YSYEKL. The CDR3 sequence is 13 residues long. The CDR3 sequence: CASSQDPRGKTFF. CDR3 sequence (DNA): TGCGCCAGCAGCCAAGACCCCAGGGGAAAAACTTTCTTT.

A few counts support this clonotype. The CDR3 bases are TGTGCCAGCAGCGAAAGGACAGGGTGGGATTCACCCCTCCACTTT. This translates into CASSERTGWDSPLHF. The chain is built from TRBV9 and TRBJ1-6; 8 nucleotides agree with TRBD1. The CDR3 loop spans 15 amino acids. The germline CDR1 and CDR2 sequences are SGDLS and YYNGEE. V was pared by 3 bases and J by 8 bases, with 7 bases of the junction left unmatched.

The rearrangement uses TRBV6-5 and TRBJ2-7, with TRBD1 matching 7 bases. The CDR3 is 12 residues long. V was pared by 5 bases and J by 12 bases, with 10 bases of the junction left unmatched. CDR1 and CDR2 from the germline V gene are MNHEY and SVGAGI. The CDR3 coding sequence is TGTGCCAGCAGTCGGATTCCGGACAGGTGGTACTTC. The encoded protein is CASSRIPDRWYF.

CDR3 coding DNA: TGCAGTGCTAGAGTTCCGGGACAACATTCCGGTGAGCAGTACTTC. As protein: CSARVPGQHSGEQYF. The chain recombines TRBV20-1 with TRBJ2-5, with D possibly TRBD1 on 6 matching bases. Germline V gene data show CDR1 as DFQATT and CDR2 as SNEGSKA (reference sequence). V lost 1 base, J lost 11 bases, and 23 bases lay in between. This CDR3 spans 15 amino acids.

The chain couples TRBV28 to TRBJ2-1, with 10 bases aligning to TRBD1. V lost 7 bases to trimming and J lost 3 bases; unmatched junction nucleotides: 6. The CDR3 covers 15 residues. Germline-derived CDR1 and CDR2 are MDHEN and SYDVKM. In DNA form, the CDR3 reads TGTGCCAGCACCCCAGGACAGGGGGGCTACAATGAGCAGTTCTTC. Amino acids: CASTPGQGGYNEQFF. The entire variable domain, with the rest obtained from reference TRBV28 and TRBJ2-1, is as follows: DVKVTQSSRYLVKRTGEKVFLECVQDMDHENMFWYRQDPGLGLRLIYFSYDVKMKEKGDIPEGYSVSREKKERFSLILESASTNQTSMYLCASTPGQGGYNEQFFGPGTRLTVL.

The rearrangement uses TRBV6-6 and TRBJ2-1; no firm D call. CDR1 is MNHNY and CDR2 is SVGAGI in the germline V gene (reference sequence). The CDR3 is made up of 15 amino acids. Trimming removed 5 bases at V and 0 bases at J, with 11 bases between. The CDR3 loop reads CASSARLYSYNEQFF. For the CDR3, the DNA is TGTGCCAGCAGTGCCCGATTATACTCCTACAATGAGCAGTTCTTC.

This chain uses TRBV10-1 with TRBJ2-2; D may match TRBD1 or TRBD2 (5 bases each). The CDR3 covers 14 residues. The V end was cut by 6 bases, the J end by 5 bases, with 13 bases between. The germline V gene encodes CDR1 WNHNN and CDR2 SYGVQD (reference sequence). CDR3 residues: CASRPGLSTGELFF. The CDR3 DNA reads as TGCGCCAGCAGGCCGGGGCTAAGTACCGGGGAGCTGTTTTTT.

There are a few counts of this clonotype. This chain uses TRBV20-1 with TRBJ1-1; TRBD1 agrees at 10 bases. J was trimmed by 2 bases and V by 7 bases; bases with no gene match: 7. The germline CDR1 and CDR2 sequences are DFQATT and SNEGSKA (reference sequence). The CDR3 contains 14 residues. DNA of the CDR3: TGCAGTGTTCGGACAGGGGGGAGTAACACTGAAGCTTTCTTT. Translated: CSVRTGGSNTEAFF.

The V and J genes are TRBV24-1 and TRBJ2-7; 12 bases fit TRBD1. J lost 7 bases, V lost 4 bases, and 7 bases had no gene match. Germline lookup yields CDR1 KGHDR and CDR2 SFDVKD. The CDR3 spans 15 residues. The CDR3: CATSDPGQGALEQYF. CDR3 DNA sequence: TGTGCCACCAGTGACCCGGGACAGGGGGCTTTGGAGCAGTACTTC.

This clonotype was picked up a small number of times. This chain links TRBV20-1 with TRBJ2-5, with a possible D match to TRBD1 (6 bases). The CDR3 runs 15 residues. Germline V CDR1 and CDR2: DFQATT, SNEGSKA (reference sequence). Trimming pared 3 bases from V and 4 bases from J, leaving 18 bases between. CDR3 protein: CSASPARDKAETQYF. The CDR3 DNA follows: TGCAGTGCTAGCCCTGCCCGGGACAAAGCAGAGACCCAGTACTTC.

This clonotype was seen a handful of times. The V gene is TRBV29-1, the J gene TRBJ1-6, with D maybe TRBD1 (5 bases). Germline lookup yields CDR1 SQVTM and CDR2 ANQGSEA. This CDR3 comprises 15 residues. Trimming pared 6 bases from V and 9 bases from J, leaving 21 bases between. CDR3 loop: CSVKTRDSRSSPLHF. The CDR3 DNA reads TGCAGCGTAAAAACCCGGGACTCTAGGAGTTCACCCCTCCACTTT.